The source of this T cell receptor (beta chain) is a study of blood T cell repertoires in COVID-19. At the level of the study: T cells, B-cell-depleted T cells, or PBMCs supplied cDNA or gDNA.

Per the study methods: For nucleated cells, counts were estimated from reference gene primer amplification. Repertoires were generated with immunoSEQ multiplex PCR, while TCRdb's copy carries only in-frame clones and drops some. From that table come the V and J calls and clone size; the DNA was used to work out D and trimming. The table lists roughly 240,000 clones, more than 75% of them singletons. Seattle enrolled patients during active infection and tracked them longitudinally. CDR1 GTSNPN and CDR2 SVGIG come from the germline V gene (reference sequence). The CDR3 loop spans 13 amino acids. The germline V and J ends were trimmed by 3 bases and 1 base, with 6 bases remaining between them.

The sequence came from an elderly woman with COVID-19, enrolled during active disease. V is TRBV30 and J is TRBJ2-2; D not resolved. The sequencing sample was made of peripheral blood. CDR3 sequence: CAWRRQNTGELFF. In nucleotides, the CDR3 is TGTGCCTGGAGACGACAGAACACCGGGGAGCTGTTTTTT.